The 27 T cell receptor beta chains listed next were all sequenced from one sample in a study of cytomegalovirus exposure and HLA in healthy donors. Use of 60 Vbeta and 13 Jbeta primers characterized the PCR. TCRdb's table, derived via immunoSEQ multiplex PCR, lists solely in-frame clones and lacks some. This table holds more than 150,000 clones, roughly 77% found once. Sequencing used PBMCs. The receptors come from a woman in her thirties or forties in good health and CMV-seropositive.

The chain combines TRBV4-1 with TRBJ2-1, with unresolved D. CDR3 length equals 11 residues. Germline lookup yields CDR1 MGHRA and CDR2 YSYEKL. Trimming shortened V by 2 bases and J by 9 bases, and 5 bases separated the two germline ends. CDR3 bases: TGCGCCAGCAGCCAATTCGGTGAGCAGTTCTTC. Its protein product is CASSQFGEQFF.

The chain joins TRBV11-2 to TRBJ1-1; TRBD1 agrees at 7 bases. V shed 7 bases, J shed 2 bases, and the junction held 13 bases outside the gene matches. CDR1 SGHAT and CDR2 FQNNGV come from the germline V gene. This CDR3 spans 16 amino acids. CDR3 coding DNA: TGTGCCAGCAACCCAGGGGGTGGGACAAAAAACACTGAAGCTTTCTTT. Protein sequence: CASNPGGGTKNTEAFF. Full variable domain (rest looked up from reference TRBV11-2 and TRBJ1-1): EAGVAQSPRYKIIEKRQSVAFWCNPISGHATLYWYQQILGQGPKLLIQFQNNGVVDDSQLPKDRFSAERLKGVDSTLKIQPAKLEDSAVYLCASNPGGGTKNTEAFFGQGTRLTVV.

The chain recombines TRBV11-2 with TRBJ1-5; 10 nucleotides match TRBD1. The CDR3 sequence is 17 residues long. The trim removed 5 bases at V and 5 bases at J, leaving 12 bases unmatched. Germline CDR1 reads SGHAT; CDR2 reads FQNNGV. This CDR3 reads CASSPGTGAWLDQPQHF. The CDR3 coding sequence is TGTGCCAGCAGCCCCGGGACAGGGGCTTGGCTTGATCAGCCCCAGCATTTT.

V is TRBV28 and J is TRBJ1-2; TRBD1 aligns across 7 bases. Per germline, CDR1 MDHEN and CDR2 SYDVKM. This CDR3 has 14 residues. After removal of 6 bases from V and 8 bases from J, the junction contained 12 bases not matched to a gene. In nucleotides, the CDR3 is TGTGCCAGCAGCACAGGGACAGCTTGGAGCGGCTACACCTTC. This sequence encodes CASSTGTAWSGYTF.

This chain links TRBV29-1 with TRBJ2-3, with D possibly being TRBD1 (6 bases). V was shortened by 5 bases and J by 1 base, with 19 bases between the two germline ends. Germline CDR1 and CDR2: SQVTM and ANQGSEA. This CDR3 comprises 16 residues. CDR3 sequence (DNA): TGCAGCGTTCAAAGACAGGAATTAACGGGCACAGATACGCAGTATTTT. Its protein product is CSVQRQELTGTDTQYF.

This clone was seen a handful of times. The chain employs TRBV4-1 and TRBJ2-7; 9 bases align to TRBD1. The CDR3 contains 18 residues. With V trimmed by 4 bases and J by 0 bases, 13 bases remained unmatched. Germline V gene lookup returns CDR1 MGHRA and CDR2 YSYEKL. CDR3 DNA sequence: TGCGCCAGCAGCCGACCCGAGGTGGGACAGGGTAGCTCCTACGAGCAGTACTTC. It codes for CASSRPEVGQGSSYEQYF.

CDR3 sequence: CASSPAQGRNEQFF. CDR3 in DNA: TGCGCCAGCAGCCCGGCACAGGGCAGGAATGAGCAGTTCTTC. The V and J genes are TRBV5-1 and TRBJ2-1; tentative D call: TRBD1 (6 bases). Trimming cost V 4 bases and J 7 bases, with 15 bases left between them. CDR3 length: 14 residues. CDR1 and CDR2 from the germline V gene are SGHRS and YFSETQ.

This chain joins TRBV7-2 and TRBJ2-5, with D perhaps matching TRBD2 (5 bases). CDR3 size: 15 residues. Trimming shortened V by 8 bases and J by 4 bases, and 20 bases separated the two germline ends. CDR1 SGHTA and CDR2 FQGNSA come from the germline V gene. Here the CDR3 DNA reads TGTGCCAGCTCGGCCCAGGACTTACATTTAGAGACCCAGTACTTC. It yields the protein CASSAQDLHLETQYF.

V is TRBV5-1 and J is TRBJ2-6, with a possible D match to TRBD1 (5 bases). Germline CDR1 SGHRS, CDR2 YFSETQ. This CDR3 has 15 amino acids. Deletions cut 2 bases from V and 2 bases from J, with 8 bases between. This chain's CDR3 is CASSFLGAGANVLTF. CDR3 DNA: TGCGCCAGCAGCTTTTTAGGGGCTGGGGCCAACGTCCTGACTTTC. The complete variable domain, with remaining parts taken from reference TRBV5-1 and TRBJ2-6, reads KAGVTQTPRYLIKTRGQQVTLSCSPISGHRSVSWYQQTPGQGLQFLFEYFSETQRNKGNFPGRFSGRQFSNSRSEMNVSTLELGDSALYLCASSFLGAGANVLTFGAGSRLTVL.

A few counts support this clone. The V call is TRBV7-9, the J call TRBJ1-1; weak D call: TRBD1 (6 bases). This CDR3 has 15 amino acids. V shed 4 bases and J shed 5 bases, with 17 bases lying between them. Germline assignment: CDR1 SEHNR and CDR2 FQNEAQ (reference sequence). CDR3 loop: CASSSPQGGGTEAFF. In DNA, the CDR3 is TGTGCCAGCAGCTCACCACAGGGCGGGGGAACTGAAGCTTTCTTT.

CDR3 in amino acids: CASSFFRGSSGNTIYF. The CDR3 nucleotides read TGTGCCAGCAGCTTCTTCCGGGGGAGCTCTGGAAACACCATATATTTT. The chain employs TRBV5-5 and TRBJ1-3, with D perhaps matching TRBD1 (5 bases). The CDR3 has 16 amino acids. The germline V and J ends were trimmed by 2 bases and 0 bases, with 12 bases remaining between them. CDR1 and CDR2 from the germline V gene are SGHKS and YYEKEE (reference sequence).

This clone appeared a few times. The chain is built from TRBV15 and TRBJ2-7; perhaps TRBD2 as D (6 bases). Germline V gene sequence: CDR1 LNHNV, CDR2 YYDKDF (reference sequence). This CDR3 contains 16 residues. Deletions cut 1 base from V and 2 bases from J, with 15 bases between. The DNA for the CDR3 is TGTGCCACCAGCAGAGTAGTTACCGGGGGAACCTACGAGCAGTACTTC. This codes for CATSRVVTGGTYEQYF.

V and J are TRBV28 and TRBJ2-6, with 7 bases aligning to TRBD1. Trimming at V came to 5 bases and at J to 1 base, leaving 14 bases not matched to a gene. The CDR3 spans 19 residues. The germline gives CDR1 MDHEN, CDR2 SYDVKM. The CDR3 region has the DNA TGTGCCAGCAGTAACCGACAGGGCGGTTTCCCTTCTGGGGCCAACGTCCTGACTTTC. Translating it yields CASSNRQGGFPSGANVLTF.

V gene TRBV2 combines with J gene TRBJ2-7; D remains unclear. CDR1 and CDR2 (germline): SNHLY, FYNNEI. The V end lost 0 bases, the J end lost 0 bases, and 12 bases lay between the germline ends. The CDR3 length is 16 residues. This chain's CDR3 is CASSEAIFASSYEQYF. The CDR3 DNA is TGTGCCAGCAGTGAAGCGATCTTTGCTAGCTCCTACGAGCAGTACTTC.

The chain recombines TRBV7-2 with TRBJ2-7; tentative D call: TRBD2 (5 bases). The V end was cut by 4 bases, the J end by 1 base, with 17 bases between. The CDR3 contains 16 residues. CDR1 and CDR2 (germline): SGHTA, FQGNSA. The CDR3 protein is CASSSPGRPGSYEQYF. CDR3 nucleotide sequence: TGTGCCAGCAGCTCGCCAGGCAGGCCGGGATCCTACGAGCAGTACTTC.

This sequence joins TRBV7-8 and TRBJ2-3, with D maybe TRBD1 (5 bases). Looked up from germline, CDR1 is SGHVS and CDR2 is FQNEAQ. CDR3 size: 14 residues. The V end lost 3 bases, the J end lost 5 bases, and 12 bases lay between the germline ends. The CDR3 DNA follows: TGTGCCAGCAGCTTCAGGGAAGCACAAGATACGCAGTATTTT. It codes for CASSFREAQDTQYF. The entire variable domain, with the rest obtained from reference TRBV7-8 and TRBJ2-3, is as follows: GAGVSQSPRYKVAKRGQDVALRCDPISGHVSLFWYQQALGQGPEFLTYFQNEAQLDKSGLPSDRFFAERPEGSVSTLKIQRTQQEDSAVYLCASSFREAQDTQYFGPGTRLTVL.

The CDR3 is CASSSSPGSLETTEAFF. The CDR3 nucleotides read TGTGCCAGCAGCTCGTCCCCGGGATCTCTAGAAACCACTGAAGCTTTCTTT. The chain carries TRBV7-9 and TRBJ1-1; D is unresolved. Germline V gene sequence: CDR1 SEHNR, CDR2 FQNEAQ (reference sequence). The CDR3 loop spans 17 amino acids. V was pared by 4 bases and J by 4 bases, with 22 bases between.

A word on this clone: This CDR3 is also generated by other DNA sequences in the sample. J is TRBJ2-1 and V is TRBV5-8, with TRBD2 identical over 9 bases. Germline trimming cut 2 bases from V and 2 bases from J; bases unmatched to any gene: 11. In germline, CDR1 is SGHTS, CDR2 YDEGEE. There are 18 residues in the CDR3. The CDR3 protein is CASSLFAGGGRAYNEQFF. Written as DNA, the CDR3 is TGTGCCAGCAGCTTATTTGCGGGAGGGGGAAGGGCCTACAATGAGCAGTTCTTC.

The V call is TRBV5-1, the J call TRBJ2-1; a possible D gene is TRBD1 (5 bases). The ends were cut back, 0 bases at V and 5 bases at J, with 9 bases in the middle. Germline-derived CDR1 and CDR2 are SGHRS and YFSETQ. This CDR3 has 14 residues. The CDR3 protein is CASSLVRQNNEQFF. The DNA for the CDR3 is TGCGCCAGCAGCTTGGTTAGACAGAACAATGAGCAGTTCTTC.

The chain couples TRBV5-4 to TRBJ2-3; possible D gene TRBD2, 6 bases. Germline values: CDR1 SGHNT, CDR2 YYREEE (reference sequence). The CDR3 sequence is 15 residues long. With 5 bases removed from V and 1 base from J, the gap between germline ends came to 14 bases. The CDR3 loop is CASRVQGEGTDTQYF. CDR3 DNA: TGTGCCAGCAGGGTGCAAGGGGAGGGCACAGATACGCAGTATTTT.

The chain uses TRBV6-5 and TRBJ1-2, with 9 bases lining up with TRBD1. Germline V lookup: CDR1 MNHEY, CDR2 SVGAGI. This CDR3 contains 13 residues. V shed 6 bases, J shed 7 bases, and the junction held 6 bases outside the gene matches. The CDR3 nucleotides are TGTGCCAGCAGCTTGGACAGGGGCAGTGGCTACACCTTC. As protein: CASSLDRGSGYTF.

The chain is built from TRBV18 and TRBJ1-1; 8 bases match TRBD1. The CDR3 loop spans 15 amino acids. V lost 3 bases, J lost 5 bases, and 8 bases stayed unmatched. CDR1 is KGHSH, CDR2 LQKENI, per germline. CDR3 sequence (DNA): TGTGCCAGCTCACCCATATCTCAGGGGGCTACTGAAGCTTTCTTT. Translation: CASSPISQGATEAFF.

The genes are TRBV7-2 and TRBJ1-4, with TRBD1 identical over 10 bases. Trimming took 5 bases from V and 8 from J; bases not matched to a gene: 8. CDR1 and CDR2 (germline): SGHTA, FQGNSA. This CDR3 has 15 amino acids. The CDR3 DNA follows: TGTGCCAGCAGCCCCCGGGACAGGGGCTGGGAAAAACTGTTTTTT. Amino acid sequence: CASSPRDRGWEKLFF.

The rearrangement links TRBV21-1 to TRBJ2-6; TRBD1 was called by the table and not checked on the DNA. TRBV21-1 is a recognized pseudogene. The CDR3 sequence is 13 residues long. The CDR3 spells CASSIDRTNVLTF. In nucleotides, the CDR3 is TGTGCCAGCAGCATCGACAGAACCAACGTCCTGACTTTC.

The chain carries TRBV19 and TRBJ2-3; TRBD2 matches at 8 bases. V trimming: 6 bases; J trimming: 3 bases; junction bases outside the gene matches: 5. Germline V gene sequence: CDR1 LNHDA, CDR2 SQIVND (reference sequence). The CDR3 is made up of 14 amino acids. The CDR3 sequence: CASSIASGTDTQYF. The CDR3 coding sequence is TGTGCCAGTAGCATCGCTAGCGGGACAGATACGCAGTATTTT.

The CDR3 here is CASQPTGGSYNEQFF. CDR3 bases: TGTGCCAGCCAGCCGACAGGGGGCTCCTACAATGAGCAGTTCTTC. The chain uses TRBV28 and TRBJ2-1, with 9 positions matching TRBD1. The trim removed 8 bases at V and 0 bases at J, leaving 5 bases unmatched. Germline CDR1 reads MDHEN; CDR2 reads SYDVKM. The length of the CDR3 is 15 residues.

The J gene is TRBJ2-2, the V gene TRBV4-2, with 7 nucleotides matching TRBD2. This CDR3 has 14 amino acids. Germline CDR1 LGHNA, CDR2 YNFKEQ. After removal of 7 bases from V and 3 bases from J, the junction contained 5 bases not matched to a gene. The CDR3 DNA reads TGTGCCAGCACCCGGGACTACCACACCGGGGAGCTGTTTTTT. Its protein is CASTRDYHTGELFF.